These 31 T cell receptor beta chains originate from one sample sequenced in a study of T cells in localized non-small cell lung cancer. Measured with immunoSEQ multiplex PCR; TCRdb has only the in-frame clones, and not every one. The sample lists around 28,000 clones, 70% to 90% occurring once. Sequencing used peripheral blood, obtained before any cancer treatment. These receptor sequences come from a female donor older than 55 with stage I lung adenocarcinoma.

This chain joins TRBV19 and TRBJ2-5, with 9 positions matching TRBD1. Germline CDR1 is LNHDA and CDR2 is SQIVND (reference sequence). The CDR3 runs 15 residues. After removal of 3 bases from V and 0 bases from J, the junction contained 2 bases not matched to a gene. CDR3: CASSIGTGYQETQYF. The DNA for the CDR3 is TGTGCCAGTAGTATTGGGACAGGGTACCAAGAGACCCAGTACTTC.

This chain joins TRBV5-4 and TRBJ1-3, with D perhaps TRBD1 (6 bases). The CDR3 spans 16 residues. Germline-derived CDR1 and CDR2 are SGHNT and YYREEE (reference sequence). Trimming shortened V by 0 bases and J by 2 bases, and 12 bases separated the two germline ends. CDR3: CASSLVPGAAGNTIYF. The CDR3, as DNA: TGTGCCAGCAGCTTGGTACCGGGGGCGGCTGGAAACACCATATATTTT.

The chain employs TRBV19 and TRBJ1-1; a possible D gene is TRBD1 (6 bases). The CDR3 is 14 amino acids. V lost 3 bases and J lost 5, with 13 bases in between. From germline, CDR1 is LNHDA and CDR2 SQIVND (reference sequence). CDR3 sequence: CASSITGMRTEAFF. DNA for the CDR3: TGTGCCAGTAGTATCACAGGGATGAGGACTGAAGCTTTCTTT.

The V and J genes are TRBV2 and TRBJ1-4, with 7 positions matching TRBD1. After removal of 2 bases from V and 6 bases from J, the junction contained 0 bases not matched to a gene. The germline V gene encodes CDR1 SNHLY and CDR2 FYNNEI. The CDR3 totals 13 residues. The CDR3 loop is CASSEQGDEKLFF. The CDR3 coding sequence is TGTGCCAGCAGTGAACAGGGGGATGAAAAACTGTTTTTT.

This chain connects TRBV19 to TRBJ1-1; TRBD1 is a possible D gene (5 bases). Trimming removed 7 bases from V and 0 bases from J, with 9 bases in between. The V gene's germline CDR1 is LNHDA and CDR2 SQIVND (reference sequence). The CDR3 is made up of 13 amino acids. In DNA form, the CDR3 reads TGTGCCAGTAACCGACAGATGAACACTGAAGCTTTCTTT. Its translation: CASNRQMNTEAFF.

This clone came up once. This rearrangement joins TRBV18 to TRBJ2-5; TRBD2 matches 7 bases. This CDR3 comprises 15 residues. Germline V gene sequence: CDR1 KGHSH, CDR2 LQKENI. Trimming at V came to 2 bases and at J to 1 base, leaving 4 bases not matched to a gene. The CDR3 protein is CASSPLTSSQETQYF. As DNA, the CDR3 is TGTGCCAGCTCACCATTGACTAGCTCCCAAGAGACCCAGTACTTC.

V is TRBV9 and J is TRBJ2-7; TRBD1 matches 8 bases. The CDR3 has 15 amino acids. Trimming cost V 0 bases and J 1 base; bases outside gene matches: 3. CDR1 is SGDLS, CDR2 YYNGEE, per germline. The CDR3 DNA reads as TGTGCCAGCAGCGTAGCCGACAGGGGTTCCTACGAGCAGTACTTC. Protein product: CASSVADRGSYEQYF.

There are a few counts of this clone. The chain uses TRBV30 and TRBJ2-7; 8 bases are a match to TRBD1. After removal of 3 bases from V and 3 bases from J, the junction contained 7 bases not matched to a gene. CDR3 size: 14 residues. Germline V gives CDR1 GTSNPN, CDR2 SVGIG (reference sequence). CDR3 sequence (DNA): TGTGCCTGGAGCATCCGGACAGGGAACTACGAGCAGTACTTC. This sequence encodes CAWSIRTGNYEQYF.

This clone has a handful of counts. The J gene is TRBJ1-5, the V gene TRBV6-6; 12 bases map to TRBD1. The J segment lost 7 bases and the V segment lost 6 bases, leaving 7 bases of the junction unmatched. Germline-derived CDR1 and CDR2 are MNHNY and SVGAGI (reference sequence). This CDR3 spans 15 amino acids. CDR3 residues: CASSWGQGAGQPQHF. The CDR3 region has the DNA TGTGCCAGCAGCTGGGGACAGGGGGCGGGGCAGCCCCAGCATTTT.

This CDR3 reads CASSPLGSYEQYF. CDR3 DNA: TGTGCCAGCTCACCCCTCGGTTCCTACGAGCAGTACTTC. The V call is TRBV18, the J call TRBJ2-7, with D hard to call. Germline values: CDR1 KGHSH, CDR2 LQKENI. V lost 3 bases and J lost 1, with 7 bases in between. The CDR3 totals 13 residues. The full variable domain, in which reference TRBV18 and TRBJ2-7 provide the parts outside the CDR3, is NAGVMQNPRHLVRRRGQEARLRCSPMKGHSHVYWYRQLPEEGLKFMVYLQKENIIDESGMPKERFSAEFPKEGPSILRIQQVVRGDSAAYFCASSPLGSYEQYFGPGTRLTVT.

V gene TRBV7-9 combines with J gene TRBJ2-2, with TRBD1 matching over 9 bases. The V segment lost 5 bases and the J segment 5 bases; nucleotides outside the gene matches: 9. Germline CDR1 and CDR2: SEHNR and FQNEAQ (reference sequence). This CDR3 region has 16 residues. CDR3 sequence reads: CASSGPGQGKTGELFF. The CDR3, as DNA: TGTGCCAGCAGCGGACCGGGACAGGGAAAAACCGGGGAGCTGTTTTTT.

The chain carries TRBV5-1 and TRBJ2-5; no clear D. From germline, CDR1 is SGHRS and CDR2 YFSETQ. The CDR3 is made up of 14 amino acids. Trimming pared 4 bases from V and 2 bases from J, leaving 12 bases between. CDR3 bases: TGCGCCAGCAGCCCCCTCAGGAATCAAGAGACCCAGTACTTC. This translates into CASSPLRNQETQYF.

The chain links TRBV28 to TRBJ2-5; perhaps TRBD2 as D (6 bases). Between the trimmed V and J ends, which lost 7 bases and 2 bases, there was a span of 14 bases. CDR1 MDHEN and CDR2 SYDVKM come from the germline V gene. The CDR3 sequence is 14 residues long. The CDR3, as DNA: TGTGCCAGCACCCTGGGGGGAAGGCAAGAGACCCAGTACTTC. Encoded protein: CASTLGGRQETQYF.

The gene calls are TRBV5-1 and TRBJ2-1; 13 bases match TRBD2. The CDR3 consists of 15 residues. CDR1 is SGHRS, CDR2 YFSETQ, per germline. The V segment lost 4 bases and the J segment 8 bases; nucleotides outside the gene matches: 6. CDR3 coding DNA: TGCGCCAGCAGCCTACTAGCGGGAGGGCAATATGAGCAGTTCTTC. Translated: CASSLLAGGQYEQFF.

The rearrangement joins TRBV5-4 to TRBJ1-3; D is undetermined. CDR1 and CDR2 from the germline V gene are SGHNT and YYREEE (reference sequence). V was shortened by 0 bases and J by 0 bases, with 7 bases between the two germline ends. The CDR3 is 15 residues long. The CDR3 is CASSLAGLSGNTIYF. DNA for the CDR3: TGTGCCAGCAGCTTGGCAGGCCTCTCTGGAAACACCATATATTTT.

CDR3 amino acids: CASIRTGVAGNTIYF. The CDR3 coding sequence is TGTGCCAGCATTAGAACGGGAGTTGCTGGAAACACCATATATTTT. The chain employs TRBV19 and TRBJ1-3; D is ambiguous. Trimming pared 9 bases from V and 2 bases from J, leaving 17 bases between. CDR1 is LNHDA and CDR2 is SQIVND in the germline V gene (reference sequence). This CDR3 has 15 amino acids.

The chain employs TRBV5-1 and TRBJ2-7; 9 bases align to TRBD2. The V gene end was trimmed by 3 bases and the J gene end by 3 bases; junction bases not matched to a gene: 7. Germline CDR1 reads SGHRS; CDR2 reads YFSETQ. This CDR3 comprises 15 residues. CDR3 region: CASSSGREGNYEQYF. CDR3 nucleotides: TGCGCCAGCAGCTCGGGGCGGGAGGGGAACTACGAGCAGTACTTC.

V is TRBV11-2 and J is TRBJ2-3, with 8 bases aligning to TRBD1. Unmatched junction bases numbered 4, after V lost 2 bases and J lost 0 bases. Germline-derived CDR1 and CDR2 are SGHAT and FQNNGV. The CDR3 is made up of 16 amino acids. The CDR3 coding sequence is TGTGCCAGCAGCTTAAATACAGGGGGTAGCACAGATACGCAGTATTTT. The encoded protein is CASSLNTGGSTDTQYF. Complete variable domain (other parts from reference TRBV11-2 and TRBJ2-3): EAGVAQSPRYKIIEKRQSVAFWCNPISGHATLYWYQQILGQGPKLLIQFQNNGVVDDSQLPKDRFSAERLKGVDSTLKIQPAKLEDSAVYLCASSLNTGGSTDTQYFGPGTRLTVL.

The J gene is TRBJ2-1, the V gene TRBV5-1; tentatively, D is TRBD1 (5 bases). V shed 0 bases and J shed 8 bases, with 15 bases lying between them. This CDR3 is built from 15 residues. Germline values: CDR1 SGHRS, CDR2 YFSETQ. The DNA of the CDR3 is TGCGCCAGCAGCTTGGATCTAGACTGGGGCGATGAGCAGTTCTTC. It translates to CASSLDLDWGDEQFF.

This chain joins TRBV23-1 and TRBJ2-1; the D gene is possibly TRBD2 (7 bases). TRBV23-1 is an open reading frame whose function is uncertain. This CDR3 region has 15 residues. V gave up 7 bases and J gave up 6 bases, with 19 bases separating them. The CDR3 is CASTKGGRAFNEQFF. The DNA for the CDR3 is TGCGCCAGCACTAAAGGGGGGAGGGCCTTCAATGAGCAGTTCTTC.

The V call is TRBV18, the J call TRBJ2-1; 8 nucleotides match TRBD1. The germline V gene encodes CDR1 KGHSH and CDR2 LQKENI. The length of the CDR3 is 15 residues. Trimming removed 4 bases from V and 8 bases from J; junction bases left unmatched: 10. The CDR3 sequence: CASSRVAGGRDEQFF. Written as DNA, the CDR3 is TGTGCCAGCTCACGGGTCGCAGGGGGCCGTGATGAGCAGTTCTTC. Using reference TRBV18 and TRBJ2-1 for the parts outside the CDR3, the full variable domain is NAGVMQNPRHLVRRRGQEARLRCSPMKGHSHVYWYRQLPEEGLKFMVYLQKENIIDESGMPKERFSAEFPKEGPSILRIQQVVRGDSAAYFCASSRVAGGRDEQFFGPGTRLTVL.

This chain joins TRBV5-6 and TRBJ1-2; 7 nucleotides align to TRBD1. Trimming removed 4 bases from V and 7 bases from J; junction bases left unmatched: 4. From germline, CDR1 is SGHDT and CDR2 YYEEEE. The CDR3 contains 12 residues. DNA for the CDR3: TGTGCCAGCAGCCTCCCAGGGGGTGGCTACACCTTC. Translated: CASSLPGGGYTF. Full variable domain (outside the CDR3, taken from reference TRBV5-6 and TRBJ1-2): DAGVTQSPTHLIKTRGQQVTLRCSPKSGHDTVSWYQQALGQGPQFIFQYYEEEERQRGNFPDRFSGHQFPNYSSELNVNALLLGDSALYLCASSLPGGGYTFGSGTRLTVV.

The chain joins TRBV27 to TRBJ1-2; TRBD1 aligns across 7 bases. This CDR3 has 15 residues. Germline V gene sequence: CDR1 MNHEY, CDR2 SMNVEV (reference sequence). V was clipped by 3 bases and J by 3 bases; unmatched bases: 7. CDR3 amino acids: CASSLTGYGDYGYTF. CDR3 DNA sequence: TGTGCCAGCAGTTTGACAGGGTATGGGGACTATGGCTACACCTTC.

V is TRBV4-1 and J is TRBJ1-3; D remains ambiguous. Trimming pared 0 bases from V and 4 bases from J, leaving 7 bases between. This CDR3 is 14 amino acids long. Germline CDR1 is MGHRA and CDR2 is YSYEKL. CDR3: CASSQDQTGNTIYF. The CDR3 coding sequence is TGCGCCAGCAGCCAAGATCAGACAGGAAACACCATATATTTT.

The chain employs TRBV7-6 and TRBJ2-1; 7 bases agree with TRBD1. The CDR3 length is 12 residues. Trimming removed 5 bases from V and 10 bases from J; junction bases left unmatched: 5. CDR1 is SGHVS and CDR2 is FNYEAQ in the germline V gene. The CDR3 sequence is CASSPRGQEQFF. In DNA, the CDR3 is TGTGCCAGCAGCCCGAGGGGGCAAGAGCAGTTCTTC.

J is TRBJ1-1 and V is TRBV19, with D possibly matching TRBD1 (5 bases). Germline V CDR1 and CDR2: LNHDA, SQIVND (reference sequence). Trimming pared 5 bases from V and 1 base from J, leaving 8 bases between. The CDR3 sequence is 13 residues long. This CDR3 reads CASSHQGNTEAFF. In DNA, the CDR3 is TGTGCCAGTAGTCATCAGGGGAACACTGAAGCTTTCTTT.

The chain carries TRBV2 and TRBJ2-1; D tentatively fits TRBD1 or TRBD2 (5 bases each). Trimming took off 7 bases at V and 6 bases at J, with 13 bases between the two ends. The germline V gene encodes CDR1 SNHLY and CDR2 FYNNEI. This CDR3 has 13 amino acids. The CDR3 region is CASTKPGTNEQFF. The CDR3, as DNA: TGTGCCAGCACTAAACCGGGGACCAATGAGCAGTTCTTC. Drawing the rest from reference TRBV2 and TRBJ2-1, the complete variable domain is EPEVTQTPSHQVTQMGQEVILRCVPISNHLYFYWYRQILGQKVEFLVSFYNNEISEKSEIFDDQFSVERPDGSNFTLKIRSTKLEDSAMYFCASTKPGTNEQFFGPGTRLTVL.

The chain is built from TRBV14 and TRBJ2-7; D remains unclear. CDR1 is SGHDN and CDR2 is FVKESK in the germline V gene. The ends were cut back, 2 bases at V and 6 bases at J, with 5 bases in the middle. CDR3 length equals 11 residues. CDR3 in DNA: TGTGCCAGCAGCCAATGGACCGAGCAGTACTTC. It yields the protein CASSQWTEQYF. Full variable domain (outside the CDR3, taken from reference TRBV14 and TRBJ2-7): EAGVTQFPSHSVIEKGQTVTLRCDPISGHDNLYWYRRVMGKEIKFLLHFVKESKQDESGMPNNRFLAERTGGTYSTLKVQPAELEDSGVYFCASSQWTEQYFGPGTRLTVT.

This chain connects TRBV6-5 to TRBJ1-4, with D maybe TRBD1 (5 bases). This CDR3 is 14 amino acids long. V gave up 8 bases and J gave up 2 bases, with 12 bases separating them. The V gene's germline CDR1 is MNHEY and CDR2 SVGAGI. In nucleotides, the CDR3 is TGTGCCAGCGGCGGGGGGGGGACTAATGAAAAACTGTTTTTT. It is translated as CASGGGGTNEKLFF.

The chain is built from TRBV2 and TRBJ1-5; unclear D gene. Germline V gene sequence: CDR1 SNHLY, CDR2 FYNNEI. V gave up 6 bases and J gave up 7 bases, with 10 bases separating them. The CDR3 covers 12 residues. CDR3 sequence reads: CASRYTGQPQHF. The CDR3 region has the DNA TGTGCCAGCAGATACACGGGGCAGCCCCAGCATTTT.

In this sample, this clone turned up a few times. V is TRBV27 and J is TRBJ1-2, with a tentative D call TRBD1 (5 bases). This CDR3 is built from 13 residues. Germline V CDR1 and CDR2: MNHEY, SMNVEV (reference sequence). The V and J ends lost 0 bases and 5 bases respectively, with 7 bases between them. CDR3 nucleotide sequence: TGTGCCAGCAGTTTATCAGAGGGGTATGGCTACACCTTC. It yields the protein CASSLSEGYGYTF.